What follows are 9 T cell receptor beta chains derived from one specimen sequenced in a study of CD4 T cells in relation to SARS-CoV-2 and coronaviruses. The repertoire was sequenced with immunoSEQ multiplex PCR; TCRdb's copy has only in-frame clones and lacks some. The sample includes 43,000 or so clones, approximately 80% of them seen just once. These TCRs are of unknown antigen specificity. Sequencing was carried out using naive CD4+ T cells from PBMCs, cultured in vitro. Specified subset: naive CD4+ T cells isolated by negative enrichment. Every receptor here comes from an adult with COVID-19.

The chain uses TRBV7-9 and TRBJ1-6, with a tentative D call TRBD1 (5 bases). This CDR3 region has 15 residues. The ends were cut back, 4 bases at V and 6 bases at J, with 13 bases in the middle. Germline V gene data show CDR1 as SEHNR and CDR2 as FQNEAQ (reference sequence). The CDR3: CASSWGSEANSPLHF. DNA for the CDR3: TGTGCCAGCAGCTGGGGCTCAGAGGCTAATTCACCCCTCCACTTT. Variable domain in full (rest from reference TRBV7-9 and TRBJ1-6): DTGVSQNPRHKITKRGQNVTFRCDPISEHNRLYWYRQTLGQGPEFLTYFQNEAQLEKSRLLSDRFSAERPKGSFSTLEIQRTEQGDSAMYLCASSWGSEANSPLHFGNGTRLTVT.

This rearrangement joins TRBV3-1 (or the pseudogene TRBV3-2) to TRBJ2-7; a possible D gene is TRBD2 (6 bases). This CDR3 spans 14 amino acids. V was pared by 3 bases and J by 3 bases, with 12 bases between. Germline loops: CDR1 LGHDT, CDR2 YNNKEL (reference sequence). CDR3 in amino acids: CASSQQGLVYEQYF. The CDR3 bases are TGTGCCAGCAGCCAGCAGGGACTGGTCTACGAGCAGTACTTC.

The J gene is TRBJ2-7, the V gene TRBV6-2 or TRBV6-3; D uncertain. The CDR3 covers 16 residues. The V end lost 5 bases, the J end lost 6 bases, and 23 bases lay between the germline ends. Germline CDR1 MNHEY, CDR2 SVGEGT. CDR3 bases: TGTGCCAGCAGTATACCGGACGGCGGTGGTTCGCGCGAGCAGTACTTC. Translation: CASSIPDGGGSREQYF.

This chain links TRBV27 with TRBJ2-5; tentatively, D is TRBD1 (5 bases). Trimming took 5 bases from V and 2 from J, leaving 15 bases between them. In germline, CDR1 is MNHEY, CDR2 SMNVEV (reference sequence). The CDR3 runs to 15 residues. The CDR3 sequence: CASSTGPPRQETQYF. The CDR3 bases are TGTGCCAGCAGTACAGGACCTCCTCGGCAAGAGACCCAGTACTTC.

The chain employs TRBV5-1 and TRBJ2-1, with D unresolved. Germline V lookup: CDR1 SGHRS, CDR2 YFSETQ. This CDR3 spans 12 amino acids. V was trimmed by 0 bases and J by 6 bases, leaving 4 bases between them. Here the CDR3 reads CASSLDVNEQFF. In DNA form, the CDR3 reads TGCGCCAGCAGCTTGGACGTCAATGAGCAGTTCTTC.

The CDR3 bases are TGTGCCAGCAGCTTAGGGACAGGGGGCGGGGAGACCCAGTACTTC. Amino acid sequence: CASSLGTGGGETQYF. The rearrangement links TRBV13 to TRBJ2-5; TRBD1 matches 10 bases. The trim removed 0 bases at V and 5 bases at J, leaving 3 bases unmatched. Germline CDR1 and CDR2: PRHDT and FYEKMQ (reference sequence). The CDR3 is 15 residues long.

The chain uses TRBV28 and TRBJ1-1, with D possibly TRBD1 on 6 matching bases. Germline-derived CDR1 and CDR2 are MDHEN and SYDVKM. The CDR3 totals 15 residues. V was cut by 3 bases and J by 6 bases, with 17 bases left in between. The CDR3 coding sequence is TGTGCCAGCAGTTTCGGACAGCAGGGATTCTCTGAAGCTTTCTTT. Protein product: CASSFGQQGFSEAFF.

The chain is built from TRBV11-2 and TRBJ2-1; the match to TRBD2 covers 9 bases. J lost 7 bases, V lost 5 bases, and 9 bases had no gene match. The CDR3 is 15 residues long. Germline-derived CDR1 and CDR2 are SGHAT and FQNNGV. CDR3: CASSKLAGRRNEQFF. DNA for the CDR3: TGTGCCAGCAGCAAACTAGCGGGCCGTAGGAATGAGCAGTTCTTC.

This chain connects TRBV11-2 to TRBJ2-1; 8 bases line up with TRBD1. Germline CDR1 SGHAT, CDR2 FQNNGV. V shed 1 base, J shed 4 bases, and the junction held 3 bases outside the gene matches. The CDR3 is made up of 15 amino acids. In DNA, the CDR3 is TGTGCCAGCAGCTTAGGACAGGGGCCATACAATGAGCAGTTCTTC. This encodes CASSLGQGPYNEQFF. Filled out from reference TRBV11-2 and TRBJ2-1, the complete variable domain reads EAGVAQSPRYKIIEKRQSVAFWCNPISGHATLYWYQQILGQGPKLLIQFQNNGVVDDSQLPKDRFSAERLKGVDSTLKIQPAKLEDSAVYLCASSLGQGPYNEQFFGPGTRLTVL.